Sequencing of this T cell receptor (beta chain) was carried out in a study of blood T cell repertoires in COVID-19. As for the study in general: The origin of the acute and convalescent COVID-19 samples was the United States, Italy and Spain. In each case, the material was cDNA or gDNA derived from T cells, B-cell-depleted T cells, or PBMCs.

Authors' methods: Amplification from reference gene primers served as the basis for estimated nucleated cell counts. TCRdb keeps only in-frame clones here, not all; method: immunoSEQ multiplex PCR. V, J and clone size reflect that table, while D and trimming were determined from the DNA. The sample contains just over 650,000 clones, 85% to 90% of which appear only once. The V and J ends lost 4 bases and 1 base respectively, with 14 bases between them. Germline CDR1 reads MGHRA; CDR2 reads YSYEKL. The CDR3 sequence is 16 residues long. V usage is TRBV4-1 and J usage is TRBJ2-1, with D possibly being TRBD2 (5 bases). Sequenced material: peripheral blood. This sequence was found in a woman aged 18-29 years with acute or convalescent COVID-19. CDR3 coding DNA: TGCGCCAGCAGCCCCGGGATCCTGCTATCCTACAATGAGCAGTTCTTC. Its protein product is CASSPGILLSYNEQFF.